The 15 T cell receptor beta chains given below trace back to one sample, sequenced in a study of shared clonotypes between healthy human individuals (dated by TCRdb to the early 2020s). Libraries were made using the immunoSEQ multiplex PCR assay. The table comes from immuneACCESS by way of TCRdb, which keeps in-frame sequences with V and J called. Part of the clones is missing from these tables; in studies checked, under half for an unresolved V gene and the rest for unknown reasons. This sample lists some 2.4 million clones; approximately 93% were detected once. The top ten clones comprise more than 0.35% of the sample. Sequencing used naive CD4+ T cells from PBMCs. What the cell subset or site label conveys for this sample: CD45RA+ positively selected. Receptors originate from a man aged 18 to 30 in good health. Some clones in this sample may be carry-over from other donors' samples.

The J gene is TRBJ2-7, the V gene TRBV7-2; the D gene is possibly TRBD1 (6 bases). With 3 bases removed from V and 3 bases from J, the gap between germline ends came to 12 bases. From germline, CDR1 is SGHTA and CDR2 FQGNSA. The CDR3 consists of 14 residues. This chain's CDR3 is CASSFRDTYYEQYF. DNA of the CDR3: TGTGCCAGCAGCTTCCGGGACACCTACTACGAGCAGTACTTC.

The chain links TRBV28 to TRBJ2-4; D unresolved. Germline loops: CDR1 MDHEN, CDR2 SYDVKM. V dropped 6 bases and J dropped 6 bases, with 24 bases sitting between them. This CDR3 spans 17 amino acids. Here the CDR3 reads CASSSFGIQYSLNIQYF. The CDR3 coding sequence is TGTGCCAGCAGCTCCTTCGGCATCCAGTATTCCTTAAACATTCAGTACTTC.

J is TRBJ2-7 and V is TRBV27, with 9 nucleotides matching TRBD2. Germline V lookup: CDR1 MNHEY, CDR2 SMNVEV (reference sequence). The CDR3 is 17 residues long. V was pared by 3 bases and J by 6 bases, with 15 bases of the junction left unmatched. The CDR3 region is CASSFSRLAGVLSEQYF. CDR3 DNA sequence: TGTGCCAGCAGTTTCTCCCGGTTAGCGGGAGTGCTTAGCGAGCAGTACTTC.

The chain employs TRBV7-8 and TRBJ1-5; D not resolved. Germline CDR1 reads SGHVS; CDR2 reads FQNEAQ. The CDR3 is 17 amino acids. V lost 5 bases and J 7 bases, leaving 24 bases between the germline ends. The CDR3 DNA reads TGTGCCAGCAGCCGAGGACCTCGGGAGGCTGAAGGACAGCCCCAGCATTTT. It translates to CASSRGPREAEGQPQHF.

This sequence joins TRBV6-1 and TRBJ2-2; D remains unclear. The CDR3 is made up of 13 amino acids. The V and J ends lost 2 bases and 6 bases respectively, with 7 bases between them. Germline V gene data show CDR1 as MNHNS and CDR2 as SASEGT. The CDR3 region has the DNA TGTGCCAGCAGTGAACGTGGATCCGGGGAGCTGTTTTTT. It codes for CASSERGSGELFF.

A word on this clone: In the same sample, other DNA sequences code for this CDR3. CDR3 nucleotide sequence: TGTGCCAGCAGTGTAGAGTACGAGCAGTACTTC. Amino acids: CASSVEYEQYF. The rearrangement uses TRBV2 and TRBJ2-7; no clear D gene. V lost 4 bases and J 4 bases, leaving 5 bases between the germline ends. The CDR3 contains 11 residues. Looked up from germline, CDR1 is SNHLY and CDR2 is FYNNEI.

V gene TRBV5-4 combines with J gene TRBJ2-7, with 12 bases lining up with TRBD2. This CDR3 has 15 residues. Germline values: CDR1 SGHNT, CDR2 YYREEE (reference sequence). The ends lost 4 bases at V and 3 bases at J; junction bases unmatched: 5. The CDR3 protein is CASSATSGRVYEQYF. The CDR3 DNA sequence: TGTGCCAGCAGCGCGACTAGCGGGAGAGTCTACGAGCAGTACTTC. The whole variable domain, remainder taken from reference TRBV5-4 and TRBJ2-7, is ETGVTQSPTHLIKTRGQQVTLRCSSQSGHNTVSWYQQALGQGPQFIFQYYREEENGRGNFPPRFSGLQFPNYSSELNVNALELDDSALYLCASSATSGRVYEQYFGPGTRLTVT.

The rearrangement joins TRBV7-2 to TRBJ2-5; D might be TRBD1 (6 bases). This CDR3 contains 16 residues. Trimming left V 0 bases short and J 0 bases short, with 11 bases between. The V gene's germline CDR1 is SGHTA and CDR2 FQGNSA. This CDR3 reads CASSLAGQLYQETQYF. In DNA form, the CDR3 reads TGTGCCAGCAGCTTAGCGGGACAATTGTACCAAGAGACCCAGTACTTC.

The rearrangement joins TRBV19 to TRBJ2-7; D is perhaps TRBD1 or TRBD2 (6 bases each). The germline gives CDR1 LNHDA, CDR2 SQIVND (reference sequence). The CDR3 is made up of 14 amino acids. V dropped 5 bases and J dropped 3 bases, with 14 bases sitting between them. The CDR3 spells CASSRGRAGYEQYF. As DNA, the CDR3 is TGTGCCAGTAGTCGGGGGCGAGCGGGCTACGAGCAGTACTTC.

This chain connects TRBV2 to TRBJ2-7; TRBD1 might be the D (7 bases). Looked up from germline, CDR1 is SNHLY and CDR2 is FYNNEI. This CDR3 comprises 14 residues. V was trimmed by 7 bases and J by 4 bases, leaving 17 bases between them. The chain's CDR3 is CASKGRQGLYEQYF. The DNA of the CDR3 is TGTGCCAGCAAGGGCCGACAGGGACTGTACGAGCAGTACTTC.

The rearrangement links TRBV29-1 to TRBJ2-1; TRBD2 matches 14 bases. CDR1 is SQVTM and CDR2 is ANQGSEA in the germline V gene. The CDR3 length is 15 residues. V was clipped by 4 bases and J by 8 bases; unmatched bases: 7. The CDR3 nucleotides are TGCAGCGTTGTACCGGGACTAGCGGGAGTCTATGAGCAGTTCTTC. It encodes CSVVPGLAGVYEQFF.

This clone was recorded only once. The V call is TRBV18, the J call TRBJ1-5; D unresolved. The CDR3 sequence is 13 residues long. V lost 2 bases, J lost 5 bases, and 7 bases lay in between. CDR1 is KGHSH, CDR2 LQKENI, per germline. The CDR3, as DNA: TGTGCCAGCTCACCAGGGTTGTATCAGCCCCAGCATTTT. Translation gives CASSPGLYQPQHF.

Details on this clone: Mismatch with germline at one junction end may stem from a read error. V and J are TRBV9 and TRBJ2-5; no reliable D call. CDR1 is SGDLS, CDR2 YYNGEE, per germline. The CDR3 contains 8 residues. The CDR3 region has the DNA TGTGCCAGCAGCCCGCAAGACTTC. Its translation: CASSPQDF.

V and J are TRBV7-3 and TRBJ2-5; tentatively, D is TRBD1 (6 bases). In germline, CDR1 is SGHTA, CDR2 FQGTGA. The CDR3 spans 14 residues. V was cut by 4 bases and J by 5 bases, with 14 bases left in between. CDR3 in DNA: TGTGCCAGCAGCTCCCAGAGGGGGTCGGAGACCCAGTACTTC. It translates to CASSSQRGSETQYF.

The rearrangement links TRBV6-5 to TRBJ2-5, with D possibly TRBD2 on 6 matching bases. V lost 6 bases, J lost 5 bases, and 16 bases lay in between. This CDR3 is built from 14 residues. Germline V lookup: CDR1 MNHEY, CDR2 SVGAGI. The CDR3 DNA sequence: TGTGCCAGCAGCCCCTTGACTAGATCGGAGACCCAGTACTTC. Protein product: CASSPLTRSETQYF.